Below, 13 T cell receptor beta chains from the same sample are listed, as sequenced in a study of T cells expressing NK-cell markers. Reprocessing the 5' RACE reads, TCRdb reports a single entry for every CDR3 protein and omits DNA. In all, the sample yields about 460,000 distinct CDR3 sequences. The sequenced material came from blood T cells: a sorted CD56 or NKG2C T cell subset, CD4+ or CD8+ T cells, or bulk PBMC T cells (not recorded which). The receptors were gathered from a woman aged 50 to 60 in good health.

The rearrangement uses TRBV5-1 and TRBJ2-1; without DNA, the TCRdb call of TRBD2 cannot be checked. The CDR3 sequence is 15 residues long. CDR1 and CDR2 from the germline V gene are SGHRS and YFSETQ. The CDR3 here is CASSLEGLGANEQFF.

The V and J genes are TRBV20-1 and TRBJ2-5; TCRdb indicates TRBD2, and absent DNA this call remains unverified. CDR1 and CDR2 (germline): DFQATT, SNEGSKA (reference sequence). This CDR3 has 17 amino acids. This chain's CDR3 is CSADPGLGSVGGETQYF.

This chain uses TRBV12-3 or TRBV12-4 with TRBJ1-2; the TCRdb D gene call, TRBD1, has no DNA to confirm it. This CDR3 has 14 amino acids. This CDR3 is CASNTGKANYGYTF.

The chain links TRBV24-1 to TRBJ2-5; the D call from TCRdb, TRBD2, cannot be confirmed without DNA. Looked up from germline, CDR1 is KGHDR and CDR2 is SFDVKD. The CDR3 length is 16 residues. The CDR3 loop reads CATSDLGWEGTETQYF.

This rearrangement joins TRBV7-8 to TRBJ2-4; there is no DNA to check the TCRdb D call of TRBD1. The length of the CDR3 is 16 residues. Looked up from germline, CDR1 is SGHVS and CDR2 is FQNEAQ. CDR3 sequence reads: CASSKNRGLAKNIQYF.

V is TRBV7-8 and J is TRBJ2-7; the D call from TCRdb, TRBD1, cannot be confirmed without DNA. Germline loops: CDR1 SGHVS, CDR2 FQNEAQ. The CDR3 spans 13 residues. The CDR3 reads CASSEGTGLEQYF.

The rearrangement links TRBV5-4 to TRBJ2-1. Germline CDR1 and CDR2: SGHNT and YYREEE (reference sequence). The CDR3 totals 12 residues. The CDR3 region is CASSAGSNEQFF.

The CDR3 is CASSQVWPSNNEQFF. The chain links TRBV4-1 to TRBJ2-1; TCRdb returns TRBD2, unconfirmable since there is no DNA. This CDR3 comprises 15 residues. Germline V CDR1 and CDR2: MGHRA, YSYEKL.

The chain has TRBV7-9 and TRBJ1-1; TCRdb indicates TRBD1, and absent DNA this call remains unverified. Per the germline V gene, CDR1 is SEHNR and CDR2 is FQNEAQ (reference sequence). The CDR3 is made up of 18 amino acids. The CDR3 sequence is CASSPSPGRVFLETEAFF.

CDR3 amino acids: CSVELRDWDEQYF. The chain is built from TRBV29-1 and TRBJ2-7; no DNA is available, so the TRBD1 call from TCRdb remains unchecked. In germline, CDR1 is SQVTM, CDR2 ANQGSEA. This CDR3 contains 13 residues.

The genes are TRBV6-5 and TRBJ2-1; TCRdb outputs TRBD1, but without DNA this stays unchecked. The CDR3 contains 13 residues. Per germline, CDR1 MNHEY and CDR2 SVGAGI. This CDR3 reads CASRARDHNEQFF.

The rearrangement joins TRBV19 to TRBJ2-1; without DNA, the TCRdb call of TRBD1 cannot be checked. The CDR3 sequence is 15 residues long. The germline CDR1 and CDR2 sequences are LNHDA and SQIVND (reference sequence). This CDR3 is CASSVGQGGSHEQFF.

V gene TRBV12-3 or TRBV12-4 combines with J gene TRBJ1-6. The CDR3 runs to 14 residues. CDR3 in amino acids: CASSLDPSGSPLHF.